The clone carrying this T cell receptor beta chain was seen only a few times. The sample is drawn from a study of blood T cell repertoires in COVID-19. Background on the study: Sites across the United States, Italy and Spain contributed samples from acute and convalescent COVID-19. T cells, B-cell-depleted T cells, or PBMCs provided the cDNA or gDNA that served as material.

In the original analysis: Amplification of reference gene primers was used by the study to estimate nucleated cell counts. The protocol was immunoSEQ multiplex PCR, while the TCRdb copy is restricted to in-frame clones and leaves out a portion. The DNA was the basis for D and trimming; V, J and clone size are from that table. Of about 150,000 clones listed, 75% to 85% were seen once; the top ten hold roughly an eighth. The sequence came from an older woman with COVID-19, enrolled during active disease. The sequencing sample was made of peripheral blood.

CDR3 coding DNA: TGTGCCAGCAGCTCCGAGAACTATGGCTACACCTTC. As protein: CASSSENYGYTF. The V call is TRBV11-1, the J call TRBJ1-2; no reliable D call. The CDR3 is made up of 12 amino acids. Germline CDR1 is SGHAT and CDR2 is FQDESV (reference sequence). Trimming removed 4 bases at V and 2 bases at J, with 5 bases between.